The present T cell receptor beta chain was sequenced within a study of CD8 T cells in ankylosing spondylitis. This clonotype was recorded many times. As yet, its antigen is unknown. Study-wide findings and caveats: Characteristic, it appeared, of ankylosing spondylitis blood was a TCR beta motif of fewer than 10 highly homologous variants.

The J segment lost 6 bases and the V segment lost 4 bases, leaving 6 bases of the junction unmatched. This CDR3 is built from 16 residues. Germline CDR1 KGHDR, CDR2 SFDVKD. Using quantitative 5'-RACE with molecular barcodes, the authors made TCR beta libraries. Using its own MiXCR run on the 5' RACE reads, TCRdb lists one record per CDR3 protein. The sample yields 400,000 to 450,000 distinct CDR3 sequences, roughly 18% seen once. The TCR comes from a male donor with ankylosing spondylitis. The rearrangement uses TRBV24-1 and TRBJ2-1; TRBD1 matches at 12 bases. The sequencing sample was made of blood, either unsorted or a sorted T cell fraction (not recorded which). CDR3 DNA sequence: TGTGCCACCAGTGACCCGGGACAGGGGGCTGGCAATGAGCAGTTCTTC. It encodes CATSDPGQGAGNEQFF.